This T cell receptor beta chain is drawn from a study of blood T cell repertoires in COVID-19. Study context: Samples came from the United States, Italy and Spain, spanning acute and convalescent COVID-19. The cDNA or gDNA used as material had been derived from T cells, B-cell-depleted T cells, or PBMCs.

The CDR3 loop spans 14 amino acids. Looked up from germline, CDR1 is ENHRY and CDR2 is SYGVKD. V trimming: 3 bases; J trimming: 4 bases; junction bases outside the gene matches: 3. Authors' processing steps: Scientists estimated how many nucleated cells there were by amplifying reference gene primers. Repertoires were generated with immunoSEQ multiplex PCR, while TCRdb's copy carries only in-frame clones and drops some. The V and J calls and clone size were taken over from that table, and D and trimming were inferred from the DNA. The table has 200,000 to 300,000 clones, approximately 86% seen once. The sequence came from a human donor in a cohort sampled during active COVID-19. Sequenced sample: peripheral blood. The genes are TRBV10-3 and TRBJ1-2, with 9 bases identical to TRBD1. Here the CDR3 reads CAISERTGAYGYTF. CDR3 coding DNA: TGTGCCATCAGTGAAAGGACAGGGGCCTATGGCTACACCTTC.